Below, one TCR beta chain is given with its context. Antigen: not known. This sample is part of a study of beta chain features in type 1 diabetes. Notes on the study in general: At VDJ recombination sites, type 1 diabetes patients had fewer insertions and more deleted nucleotides. Any role of HLA type in TCRB rearrangement remained unresolved here.

Every bit of the isolated RNA underwent reverse transcription, so sequencing read expressed TCRB transcripts. Sequenced by immunoSEQ multiplex PCR; TCRdb stores in-frame clones only, minus some. The sample comprises 400,000 to 550,000 clones, more than 9.5% of which are singletons, and roughly 0.046% rests with the top ten. Blood was collected once per donor into heparin, averaging around 120 mL. The source is a woman younger than 35 in good health. The source material was naive CD4+ T cells from blood.

The CDR3 sequence is CATSTGILETQYF. In DNA, the CDR3 is TGTGCCACCTCGACAGGGATTTTAGAGACCCAGTACTTC. The chain couples TRBV28 to TRBJ2-5; 7 nucleotides line up with TRBD1. J lost 4 bases, V lost 10 bases, and 9 bases had no gene match. The CDR3 sequence is 13 residues long. Germline V lookup: CDR1 MDHEN, CDR2 SYDVKM.